The 26 T cell receptor beta chains in this list originate from one sample, sequenced in a study of blood T cells in healthy people across ages. For the second PCR, which ran for about 7 to 12 cycles, a sample-barcoded 5' primer and a J-beta primer mix were used. TCRdb reanalysed the 5' RACE reads using MiXCR and keeps one entry per CDR3 protein. The top ten clones hold approximately 2.1% of a sample with 1.5 million to 2 million distinct CDR3 sequences, less than 50% of them seen once. The specimen was blood. Receptors originate from a middle-aged woman in good health.

The rearrangement joins TRBV27 to TRBJ2-1; D remains unclear. Per germline, CDR1 MNHEY and CDR2 SMNVEV (reference sequence). V dropped 1 base and J dropped 6 bases, with 10 bases sitting between them. The CDR3 contains 14 residues. The CDR3 DNA is TGTGCCAGCAGTTTATATTCCATGGGCAATGAGCAGTTCTTC. Its translation: CASSLYSMGNEQFF.

The V call is TRBV28, the J call TRBJ1-1, with D hard to call. V gave up 6 bases and J gave up 3 bases, with 11 bases separating them. This CDR3 has 13 residues. In germline, CDR1 is MDHEN, CDR2 SYDVKM. The CDR3 is CASSRTDYTEAFF. The CDR3 DNA reads TGTGCCAGCAGCCGGACTGACTACACTGAAGCTTTCTTT.

This clonotype was picked up a small number of times. Here the CDR3 DNA reads TGTGCCAGCAGTTACGGTCTCGAGCAGTCACCCCTCCACTTT. As protein: CASSYGLEQSPLHF. The chain links TRBV6-5 to TRBJ1-6; D is uncertain. Germline loops: CDR1 MNHEY, CDR2 SVGAGI. Trimming took 2 bases from V and 10 from J, leaving 12 bases between them. The CDR3 has 14 amino acids.

The V gene is TRBV2, the J gene TRBJ1-5, with D perhaps TRBD1 (5 bases). The CDR3 consists of 14 residues. CDR1 and CDR2 from the germline V gene are SNHLY and FYNNEI. V dropped 6 bases and J dropped 5 bases, with 14 bases sitting between them. CDR3 nucleotide sequence: TGTGCCAGCAGGAGGGAGACAGTCCATCAGCCCCAGCATTTT. It specifies CASRRETVHQPQHF.

This chain connects TRBV20-1 to TRBJ2-1, with 14 bases matching TRBD2. The CDR3 contains 13 residues. CDR1 is DFQATT, CDR2 SNEGSKA, per germline (reference sequence). V trimming: 5 bases; J trimming: 6 bases; junction bases outside the gene matches: 0. This CDR3 reads CSAGTSGSNEQFF. The CDR3 region has the DNA TGCAGTGCTGGGACTAGCGGGAGCAATGAGCAGTTCTTC.

This clonotype was detected only a few times. The chain uses TRBV7-8 and TRBJ2-3; D is possibly TRBD2 (7 bases). The germline gives CDR1 SGHVS, CDR2 FQNEAQ. The CDR3 contains 18 residues. V lost 1 base to trimming and J lost 2 bases, with 19 bases between them. CDR3 DNA sequence: TGTGCCAGCAGCTTAGATCCTTCGGGCGGGGGCTTCACAGATACGCAGTATTTT. Residues: CASSLDPSGGGFTDTQYF. Based on the CDR3 plus reference TRBV7-8 and TRBJ2-3, the full variable domain is GAGVSQSPRYKVAKRGQDVALRCDPISGHVSLFWYQQALGQGPEFLTYFQNEAQLDKSGLPSDRFFAERPEGSVSTLKIQRTQQEDSAVYLCASSLDPSGGGFTDTQYFGPGTRLTVL.

The J gene is TRBJ2-5, the V gene TRBV29-1, with a weak D call TRBD2 (6 bases). V was clipped by 4 bases and J by 4 bases, with 19 bases between them. The CDR3 spans 15 residues. The germline V gene has CDR1 SQVTM and CDR2 ANQGSEA. Here the CDR3 reads CSVGGGHTMGETQYF. Here the CDR3 DNA reads TGCAGCGTTGGGGGAGGACATACTATGGGAGAGACCCAGTACTTC.

The chain employs TRBV7-9 and TRBJ1-1; D unresolved. The CDR3 spans 16 residues. Trimming stripped 5 bases from V and 7 bases from J, with 23 bases between. Germline-derived CDR1 and CDR2 are SEHNR and FQNEAQ (reference sequence). This CDR3 reads CASSQKPSGLDREAFF. CDR3 nucleotides: TGTGCCAGCAGCCAAAAACCCAGCGGGCTAGACCGTGAAGCTTTCTTT.

Details on this clonotype: The junction differs from germline at one of its ends, possibly a read error. This sequence joins TRBV28 and TRBJ1-2; 9 nucleotides agree with TRBD1. Germline V gives CDR1 MDHEN, CDR2 SYDVKM. The CDR3 sequence is 15 residues long. CDR3 DNA: TGTGCCAGCAGACCTACAACAGGGGGCAGCTATGGCCACACCTTC. It encodes CASRPTTGGSYGHTF.

This clonotype was observed a handful of times. The V gene is TRBV7-9, the J gene TRBJ2-7; 8 positions agree with TRBD1. CDR1 is SEHNR, CDR2 FQNEAQ, per germline (reference sequence). This CDR3 is built from 15 residues. The junction had 8 bases not matched to a gene; V was cut back by 1 base and J by 6 bases. CDR3 region: CASSLGQGANSEQYF. The CDR3 DNA follows: TGTGCCAGCAGCTTAGGGCAGGGGGCGAATTCCGAGCAGTACTTC.

The chain couples TRBV9 to TRBJ2-5; D ambiguous. This CDR3 contains 14 residues. Between the trimmed V and J ends, which lost 3 bases and 1 base, there was a span of 10 bases. Germline CDR1 is SGDLS and CDR2 is YYNGEE. Written as DNA, the CDR3 is TGTGCCAGCAGCGCCTCCCCTCGCCAAGAGACCCAGTACTTC. As protein: CASSASPRQETQYF.

A few counts support this clonotype. V and J are TRBV28 and TRBJ1-2, with D uncertain. Germline-derived CDR1 and CDR2 are MDHEN and SYDVKM. CDR3 length: 14 amino acids. The V gene lost 2 bases and the J gene lost 3 bases, with 10 bases spanning the gap. The CDR3 DNA follows: TGTGCCAGCAGTTTAAGGGTGATGGACTATGGCTACACCTTC. This translates into CASSLRVMDYGYTF.

The J gene is TRBJ2-7, the V gene TRBV29-1, with 7 bases aligning to TRBD2. The germline gives CDR1 SQVTM, CDR2 ANQGSEA. The CDR3 loop spans 15 amino acids. The ends lost 3 bases at V and 0 bases at J; junction bases unmatched: 8. CDR3 DNA sequence: TGCAGCGTTGACGCGCGGAGCGGGGCCTCCTACGAGCAGTACTTC. Its protein is CSVDARSGASYEQYF.

This rearrangement joins TRBV2 to TRBJ2-6; D perhaps matches TRBD2 (5 bases). CDR1 and CDR2 from the germline V gene are SNHLY and FYNNEI. V was clipped by 10 bases and J by 6 bases, with 13 bases between them. The CDR3 contains 13 residues. CDR3: CATHRGLANVLTF. The CDR3 region has the DNA TGTGCCACCCACCGCGGGTTGGCCAACGTCCTGACTTTC.

This CDR3 reads CASTWGSSGANVLTF. The CDR3 coding sequence is TGTGCCAGCACTTGGGGGAGCTCTGGGGCCAACGTCCTGACTTTC. The V call is TRBV27, the J call TRBJ2-6; the D gene could be TRBD1 or TRBD2 (5 bases each). Trimming cost V 7 bases and J 0 bases, with 10 bases left between them. CDR1 MNHEY and CDR2 SMNVEV come from the germline V gene (reference sequence). The CDR3 consists of 15 residues.

The J gene is TRBJ1-2, the V gene TRBV4-2, with 10 bases lining up with TRBD1. V lost 0 bases to trimming and J lost 0 bases; unmatched junction nucleotides: 7. The CDR3 loop spans 18 amino acids. In germline, CDR1 is LGHNA, CDR2 YNFKEQ. The DNA of the CDR3 is TGTGCCAGCAGCCAAGATTGGGGACAGGGGACATCTAACTATGGCTACACCTTC. Protein product: CASSQDWGQGTSNYGYTF.

The chain has TRBV2 and TRBJ2-3; D is ambiguous. The CDR3 has 15 residues. The germline CDR1 and CDR2 sequences are SNHLY and FYNNEI. V was shortened by 7 bases and J by 2 bases, with 16 bases between the two germline ends. CDR3 sequence (DNA): TGTGCCAGCATTTGGCTGATGAAGAACACAGATACGCAGTATTTT. Translation gives CASIWLMKNTDTQYF.

The chain couples TRBV20-1 to TRBJ2-2; 8 bases are shared with TRBD2. The germline CDR1 and CDR2 sequences are DFQATT and SNEGSKA (reference sequence). V gave up 0 bases and J gave up 4 bases; unmatched junction bases: 4. The CDR3 is made up of 15 amino acids. CDR3 DNA: TGCAGTGCTAGAGATTCGGGGGGGCCCACCGGGGAGCTGTTTTTT. Its protein product is CSARDSGGPTGELFF.

This clonotype was counted ten times or more. The genes are TRBV4-2 and TRBJ2-3; no reliable D call. CDR3 size: 17 residues. Between the trimmed V and J ends, which lost 0 bases and 2 bases, there was a span of 15 bases. Germline loops: CDR1 LGHNA, CDR2 YNFKEQ. CDR3 sequence reads: CASSQDLVGSNTDTQYF. CDR3 DNA: TGTGCCAGCAGCCAAGACTTGGTGGGATCCAACACAGATACGCAGTATTTT.

This chain's CDR3 is CASSSTSGGSDTQYF. DNA for the CDR3: TGTGCCAGCAGCTCGACTAGCGGGGGTTCTGATACGCAGTATTTT. J is TRBJ2-3 and V is TRBV11-2; 12 nucleotides line up with TRBD2. CDR1 SGHAT and CDR2 FQNNGV come from the germline V gene. CDR3 length: 15 amino acids. The V segment lost 4 bases and the J segment 6 bases; nucleotides outside the gene matches: 5. The full variable domain, in which reference TRBV11-2 and TRBJ2-3 provide the parts outside the CDR3, is EAGVAQSPRYKIIEKRQSVAFWCNPISGHATLYWYQQILGQGPKLLIQFQNNGVVDDSQLPKDRFSAERLKGVDSTLKIQPAKLEDSAVYLCASSSTSGGSDTQYFGPGTRLTVL.

This clonotype has just a few counts. V is TRBV7-2 and J is TRBJ2-4; 10 bases are a match to TRBD2. Trimming cost V 2 bases and J 0 bases; bases outside gene matches: 4. The germline V gene has CDR1 SGHTA and CDR2 FQGNSA. The length of the CDR3 is 17 residues. Written as DNA, the CDR3 is TGTGCCAGCAGCTTATTTGCTAGCGGGGGAGCCAAAAACATTCAGTACTTC. It is translated as CASSLFASGGAKNIQYF.

This chain joins TRBV20-1 and TRBJ1-6; D is possibly TRBD1 (5 bases). The V gene's germline CDR1 is DFQATT and CDR2 SNEGSKA (reference sequence). V shed 3 bases and J shed 4 bases, with 13 bases lying between them. This CDR3 region has 15 residues. CDR3 sequence reads: CSARTEIFYNSPLHF. The CDR3 DNA follows: TGCAGTGCTAGGACAGAGATCTTTTATAATTCACCCCTCCACTTT.

The chain couples TRBV27 to TRBJ1-2; a weak D match, TRBD1 (6 bases). V gave up 4 bases and J gave up 4 bases, with 16 bases separating them. Germline CDR1 MNHEY, CDR2 SMNVEV (reference sequence). The CDR3 totals 15 residues. CDR3 in DNA: TGTGCCAGCAGTTCCCCAGCCACAGGGTTCTATGGCTACACCTTC. It is translated as CASSSPATGFYGYTF.

The chain employs TRBV11-2 and TRBJ2-3; 8 positions match TRBD2. In germline, CDR1 is SGHAT, CDR2 FQNNGV. CDR3 length equals 14 residues. The V gene end was trimmed by 8 bases and the J gene end by 2 bases; junction bases not matched to a gene: 6. CDR3 region: CASSAGGVTDTQYF. The CDR3 DNA sequence: TGTGCCAGCTCGGCGGGAGGCGTCACAGATACGCAGTATTTT.

The rearrangement joins TRBV29-1 to TRBJ2-1, with D possibly matching TRBD1 (6 bases). Germline CDR1 SQVTM, CDR2 ANQGSEA. With 1 base removed from V and 4 bases from J, the gap between germline ends came to 11 bases. The CDR3 has 14 amino acids. Written as DNA, the CDR3 is TGCAGCGTTGAAGGGGGGCAGGCTTACAATGAGCAGTTCTTC. It is translated as CSVEGGQAYNEQFF.

This clonotype was seen a handful of times. The gene calls are TRBV12-3 or TRBV12-4 and TRBJ2-1, with D tentatively TRBD1 (5 bases). This CDR3 comprises 16 residues. Trimming shortened V by 3 bases and J by 9 bases, and 21 bases separated the two germline ends. CDR3 nucleotides: TGTGCCAGCAGTTTGTACAGGCCTAAGGTTGGGTTTGAGCAGTTCTTC. This codes for CASSLYRPKVGFEQFF.